This T cell receptor beta chain is drawn from a study of cytomegalovirus exposure and HLA in healthy donors. Study results and limitations: Per a later analysis, HLA-associated TCR beta chains showed more clonal expansion than other, equally common TCR beta chains. Under in vitro conditions, three CMV-associated chains were confirmed as specific for CMV antigens. The study flagged some 180 TCR beta chains as cytomegalovirus-associated.

As for this clone: Antigen: not known.

Germline CDR1 reads MRHNA; CDR2 reads SNTAGT. The CDR3 runs 13 residues. The V gene lost 2 bases and the J gene lost 5 bases, with 9 bases spanning the gap. Primers included in the PCR were 60 Vbeta and 13 Jbeta primers. Methods used by the authors: Later analysis identified roughly 84 million unique TCR beta chains, roughly 11 million shared. Sequencing was performed with immunoSEQ multiplex PCR; in TCRdb, only in-frame clones are kept and a portion is missing. V, J and clone size reflect that table, while D and trimming were determined from the DNA. The repertoire consists of 170,000 or so clones, with over 70% occurring once and the leading ten covering 3.5% to 4.5%.

The sequence came from a woman aged 55-70 years in good health and CMV-seropositive. J is TRBJ1-1 and V is TRBV6-4; D is undetermined. The sequencing sample was made of PBMCs. The DNA of the CDR3 is TGTGCCAGCAGTGACGTAGGAGGGACTGAAGCTTTCTTT. Encoded protein: CASSDVGGTEAFF.